This note documents a single TCR beta chain sequence. The data are from a study of blood T cell repertoires in COVID-19. For the study at large: Samples came from the United States, Italy and Spain, spanning acute and convalescent COVID-19.

Germline V gene sequence: CDR1 LNHNV, CDR2 YYDKDF (reference sequence). V lost 4 bases and J lost 0; bases outside the gene matches: 5. The CDR3 contains 16 residues. In the original workflow: From reference gene primer amplification, estimates of nucleated cell counts were derived. The table came from immunoSEQ multiplex PCR; TCRdb's copy has only in-frame clones and leaves some out. V, J and clone size were drawn from that table, and D and trimming were deduced from the DNA. Here the sample spans under 250,000 clones, approximately 85% being singletons. The chain has TRBV15 and TRBJ2-5, with 10 bases lining up with TRBD2. Material for sequencing was peripheral blood. This clonotype was obtained from a woman aged 70-85 years with COVID-19, enrolled during active disease. The CDR3 is CATSIGLAVYQETQYF. Here the CDR3 DNA reads TGTGCCACCAGCATCGGACTAGCGGTGTACCAAGAGACCCAGTACTTC.